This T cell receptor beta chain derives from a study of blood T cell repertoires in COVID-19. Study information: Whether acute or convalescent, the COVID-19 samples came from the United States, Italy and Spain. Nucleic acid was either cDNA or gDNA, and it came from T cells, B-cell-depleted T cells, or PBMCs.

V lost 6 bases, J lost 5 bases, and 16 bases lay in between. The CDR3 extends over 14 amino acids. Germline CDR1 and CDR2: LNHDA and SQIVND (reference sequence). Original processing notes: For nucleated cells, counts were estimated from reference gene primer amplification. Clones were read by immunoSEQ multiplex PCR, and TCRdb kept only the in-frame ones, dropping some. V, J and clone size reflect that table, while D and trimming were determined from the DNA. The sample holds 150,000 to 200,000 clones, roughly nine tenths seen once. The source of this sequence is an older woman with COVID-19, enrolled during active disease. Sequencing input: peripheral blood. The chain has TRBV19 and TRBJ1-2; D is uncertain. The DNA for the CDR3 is TGTGCCAGTAGAGTAGAGTCTCTCCGGTATGGCTACACCTTC. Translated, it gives CASRVESLRYGYTF.